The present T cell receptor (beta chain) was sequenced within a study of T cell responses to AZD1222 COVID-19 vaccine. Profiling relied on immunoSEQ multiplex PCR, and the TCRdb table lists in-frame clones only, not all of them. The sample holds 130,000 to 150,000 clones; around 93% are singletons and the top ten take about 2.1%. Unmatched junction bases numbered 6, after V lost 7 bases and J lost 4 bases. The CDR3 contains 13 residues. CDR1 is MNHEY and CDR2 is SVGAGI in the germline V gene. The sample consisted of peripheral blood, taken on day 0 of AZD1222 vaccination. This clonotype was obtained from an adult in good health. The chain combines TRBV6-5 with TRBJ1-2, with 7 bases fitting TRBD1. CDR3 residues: CASTYRGSYGYTF. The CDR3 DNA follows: TGTGCCAGCACGTACAGGGGATCCTATGGCTACACCTTC.